The 29 T cell receptor beta chains listed next were all sequenced from one sample in a study of blood T cells in healthy people across ages. A second PCR, run for roughly 7 to 12 cycles, used a sample-barcoded 5' primer plus a J-beta primer mix. TCRdb re-derived calls from the 5' RACE reads in MiXCR, one entry per CDR3 protein. This sample has about 680,000 distinct CDR3 sequences, with 49% found just once. Material for sequencing was blood. The source is a woman aged 55-69 years in good health.

This clonotype was found once. At one of its ends the junction is not consistent with the germline gene, which may arise from a read error. V and J are TRBV18 and TRBJ2-7; 7 bases match TRBD2. Looked up from germline, CDR1 is KGHSH and CDR2 is LQKENI. The CDR3 extends over 14 amino acids. The CDR3 DNA reads TGTGCCAGCCCACCAGGACTAGTCAACTACGAGCAGTACTTC. Amino acids: CASPPGLVNYEQYF.

CDR3 bases: TGTGCCACCAGCCAGGGGGGGGGTGATGAGCAGTTCTTC. Amino acid sequence: CATSQGGGDEQFF. This chain uses TRBV15 with TRBJ2-1, with D possibly being TRBD1 or TRBD2 (7 bases each). V was trimmed by 5 bases and J by 8 bases, leaving 13 bases between them. CDR3 length: 13 amino acids. The V gene's germline CDR1 is LNHNV and CDR2 YYDKDF (reference sequence).

The genes are TRBV6-2 or TRBV6-3 and TRBJ1-2; D possibly corresponds to TRBD1 (6 bases). Trimming pared 2 bases from V and 6 bases from J, leaving 16 bases between. The CDR3 is 15 amino acids. From germline, CDR1 is MNHEY and CDR2 SVGEGT. CDR3 protein: CASSYTATGRNGYTF. The CDR3, as DNA: TGTGCCAGCAGTTACACTGCGACAGGAAGGAATGGCTACACCTTC.

This clonotype was seen more than once but under ten times. This chain uses TRBV5-1 with TRBJ2-4; 7 bases line up with TRBD1. Near its end, the DNA agrees better with TRBJ2-7, so the J call may be wrong. There are 14 residues in the CDR3. The germline V gene encodes CDR1 SGHRS and CDR2 YFSETQ. CDR3 bases: TGCGCCAGCAGCTCTCCCGGGACAGCCGGCGAGCAGTACTTC. Its translation is CASSSPGTAGEQYF.

This chain links TRBV4-2 with TRBJ1-6; no clear D gene. V dropped 1 base and J dropped 0 bases, with 4 bases sitting between them. Germline-derived CDR1 and CDR2 are LGHNA and YNFKEQ. There are 15 residues in the CDR3. In DNA, the CDR3 is TGTGCCAGCAGCCAAGGAGGCTCCTATAATTCACCCCTCCACTTT. Its protein is CASSQGGSYNSPLHF.

This clonotype was recorded a few times. V is TRBV7-3 and J is TRBJ2-7; 7 bases align to TRBD2. Germline CDR1 is SGHTA and CDR2 is FQGTGA. CDR3 length: 14 amino acids. J was trimmed by 2 bases and V by 3 bases; bases with no gene match: 4. CDR3 sequence (DNA): TGTGCCAGCAGCTTCCTGACTAGCACCTACGAGCAGTACTTC. The encoded protein is CASSFLTSTYEQYF.

This clonotype appeared a few times. V gene TRBV6-2 or TRBV6-3 combines with J gene TRBJ1-2, with no clear D. The germline V gene encodes CDR1 MNHEY and CDR2 SVGEGT. CDR3 length equals 16 residues. Trimming left V 5 bases short and J 4 bases short, with 20 bases between. CDR3 protein: CASSTPLRANPYGYTF. The CDR3 DNA follows: TGTGCCAGCAGTACACCGTTAAGGGCGAATCCCTATGGCTACACCTTC.

The chain joins TRBV7-9 to TRBJ2-7; 8 bases match TRBD2. Germline assignment: CDR1 SEHNR and CDR2 FQNEAQ (reference sequence). V dropped 1 base and J dropped 7; count of bases not matched to a gene: 9. This CDR3 has 15 amino acids. Here the CDR3 DNA reads TGTGCCAGCAGCTTAGTGGGGGGGACTAGGAATGAGCAGTACTTC. This encodes CASSLVGGTRNEQYF.

The chain combines TRBV24-1 with TRBJ2-3, with D perhaps matching TRBD1 (6 bases). Germline CDR1 is KGHDR and CDR2 is SFDVKD. Trimming pared 4 bases from V and 2 bases from J, leaving 15 bases between. The CDR3 length is 16 residues. In nucleotides, the CDR3 is TGTGCCACCAGTGACCCCGGGACAAAACCCACAGATACGCAGTATTTT. Encoded protein: CATSDPGTKPTDTQYF.

This clonotype occurred a few times. The V and J genes are TRBV28 and TRBJ2-3; 7 nucleotides agree with TRBD2. J was trimmed by 0 bases and V by 6 bases; bases with no gene match: 12. Looked up from germline, CDR1 is MDHEN and CDR2 is SYDVKM. The CDR3 contains 17 residues. CDR3 DNA sequence: TGTGCCAGCAGCCGGAGAGGATTAGCGGGTAGCACAGATACGCAGTATTTT. Its protein is CASSRRGLAGSTDTQYF.

The genes are TRBV7-2 and TRBJ2-4; D uncertain. The ends were cut back, 5 bases at V and 8 bases at J, with 13 bases in the middle. Germline lookup yields CDR1 SGHTA and CDR2 FQGNSA. The CDR3 is made up of 13 amino acids. DNA of the CDR3: TGTGCCAGCAGCCGGGTACCTCGGGACATTCAGTACTTC. It codes for CASSRVPRDIQYF.

In regard to this clonotype: A much larger clone lies a single base off, so this may be a read error. The chain joins TRBV5-6 to TRBJ2-1; maybe TRBD1 (6 bases). The J call may be wrong; the DNA end is better matched by TRBJ2-7. CDR3 length: 14 residues. Germline V gene data show CDR1 as SGHDT and CDR2 as YYEEEE. The CDR3 DNA is TGTGCCAGCAGCACTACAGGGAACCACAATGAGCAGTACTTC. This gives the protein CASSTTGNHNEQYF.

V is TRBV20-1 and J is TRBJ1-6; possible D gene TRBD1, 6 bases. The V end lost 4 bases, the J end lost 6 bases, and 10 bases lay between the germline ends. Germline CDR1 DFQATT, CDR2 SNEGSKA (reference sequence). This CDR3 spans 13 amino acids. CDR3 in amino acids: CSAKQGSNSPLHF. The CDR3 DNA reads TGCAGTGCTAAACAGGGTAGTAATTCACCCCTCCACTTT.

This clonotype was found many times. This sequence may be a read error, since a much larger clone differs from it by one base. This chain links TRBV27 with TRBJ2-5; possible D gene TRBD1, 6 bases. The CDR3 contains 14 residues. Germline V gene lookup returns CDR1 MNHEY and CDR2 SMNVEV (reference sequence). The V end lost 5 bases, the J end lost 5 bases, and 15 bases lay between the germline ends. The CDR3 nucleotides read TGTGCCAGCAGTGTGAGACTTGGGGGCGAGACCCAGTACTTC. It yields the protein CASSVRLGGETQYF.

This rearrangement joins TRBV6-2 or TRBV6-3 to TRBJ2-7; TRBD1 agrees at 8 bases. TRBJ2-5 explains the end of the DNA better; the J call may be wrong. This CDR3 region has 15 residues. Germline V gene data show CDR1 as MNHEY and CDR2 as SVGEGT. The CDR3 region has the DNA TGTGCCAGCAGTTACGGGACAGGATCGAAACAGACCCAGTACTTC. Translating it yields CASSYGTGSKQTQYF.

Only a few counts were recorded for this clonotype. The chain combines TRBV7-2 with TRBJ2-1; 8 positions match TRBD2. V was pared by 5 bases and J by 8 bases, with 14 bases of the junction left unmatched. Germline CDR1 is SGHTA and CDR2 is FQGNSA. CDR3 length: 16 amino acids. CDR3 coding DNA: TGTGCCAGCAGCGCACTCCCCGGGACTAGAGTCCATGAGCAGTTCTTC. Translating gives CASSALPGTRVHEQFF.

The V call is TRBV7-2, the J call TRBJ1-5, with D uncertain. The V gene lost 5 bases and the J gene lost 0 bases, with 8 bases spanning the gap. The CDR3 loop spans 14 amino acids. The germline gives CDR1 SGHTA, CDR2 FQGNSA. CDR3: CASSVSNSNQPQHF. The CDR3 nucleotides are TGTGCCAGCAGCGTCTCCAATAGCAATCAGCCCCAGCATTTT. The whole variable domain, filled in from reference TRBV7-2 and TRBJ1-5, reads GAGVSQSPSNKVTEKGKDVELRCDPISGHTALYWYRQSLGQGLEFLIYFQGNSAPDKSGLPSDRFSAERTGGSVSTLTIQRTQQEDSAVYLCASSVSNSNQPQHFGDGTRLSIL.

The chain joins TRBV10-3 to TRBJ2-1; a possible D gene is TRBD2 (6 bases). Trimming pared 6 bases from V and 4 bases from J, leaving 19 bases between. CDR3 size: 16 residues. The germline V gene encodes CDR1 ENHRY and CDR2 SYGVKD. CDR3 loop: CAIRAPGTLIYNEQFF. As DNA, the CDR3 is TGTGCCATCAGGGCACCCGGGACTCTAATTTACAATGAGCAGTTCTTC.

The chain recombines TRBV20-1 with TRBJ2-7; D uncertain. V was trimmed by 1 base and J by 5 bases, leaving 24 bases between them. The CDR3 spans 17 residues. Per the germline V gene, CDR1 is DFQATT and CDR2 is SNEGSKA (reference sequence). Here the CDR3 reads CSARGITPGRHEDEQYF. In nucleotides, the CDR3 is TGCAGTGCTAGAGGAATTACACCGGGCCGCCACGAAGACGAGCAGTACTTC.

The chain carries TRBV7-2 and TRBJ1-2; the D gene is possibly TRBD1 (6 bases). Trimming cost V 5 bases and J 1 base, with 14 bases left between them. The CDR3 loop spans 15 amino acids. The germline gives CDR1 SGHTA, CDR2 FQGNSA. The CDR3 loop reads CASSAEQGLNYGYTF. CDR3 bases: TGTGCCAGCAGCGCAGAACAGGGACTTAACTATGGCTACACCTTC.

This clonotype showed up just once. The J gene is TRBJ2-5, the V gene TRBV4-2; 7 bases agree with TRBD2. The junction had 8 bases not matched to a gene; V was cut back by 0 bases and J by 1 base. Germline CDR1 LGHNA, CDR2 YNFKEQ. The CDR3 covers 17 residues. The CDR3 sequence: CASSQEGSGRGQETQYF. The CDR3 DNA reads as TGTGCCAGCAGCCAAGAAGGAAGTGGGAGGGGCCAAGAGACCCAGTACTTC.

V is TRBV3-1 and J is TRBJ2-2; 8 nucleotides line up with TRBD2. The CDR3 loop spans 17 amino acids. V was pared by 1 base and J by 5 bases, with 9 bases of the junction left unmatched. The germline CDR1 and CDR2 sequences are LGHDT and YNNKEL (reference sequence). DNA of the CDR3: TGTGCCAGCAGCCAAGTGCTCGGCGCGGGAGGTACCGGGGAGCTGTTTTTT. Amino acid sequence: CASSQVLGAGGTGELFF.

Notes on this clonotype: The final CDR3 position lacks the conserved phenylalanine or tryptophan, pointing to a likely read error. The CDR3 loop reads CASSQTGGGDGYTL. DNA for the CDR3: TGTGCCAGCAGCCAAACAGGGGGCGGGGATGGCTACACCCTC. The V call is TRBV7-6, the J call TRBJ1-2, with 9 bases aligning to TRBD1. CDR1 and CDR2 (germline): SGHVS, FNYEAQ. The CDR3 is made up of 14 amino acids. V was pared by 5 bases and J by 6 bases, with 7 bases of the junction left unmatched.

This clonotype was counted between two and nine times. The CDR3 here is CSARGVRYEQYF. In nucleotides, the CDR3 is TGCAGTGCGCGAGGGGTCAGGTACGAGCAGTACTTC. The V call is TRBV20-1, the J call TRBJ2-7, with D possibly being TRBD1 or TRBD2 (5 bases each). Trimming cost V 6 bases and J 4 bases, with 13 bases left between them. There are 12 residues in the CDR3. CDR1 and CDR2 (germline): DFQATT, SNEGSKA (reference sequence).

This clonotype was detected only once. This chain links TRBV20-1 with TRBJ1-3; 8 positions agree with TRBD1. The CDR3 runs 14 residues. J gave up 2 bases and V 3 bases, and 3 bases lay outside the gene matches. The germline V gene has CDR1 DFQATT and CDR2 SNEGSKA (reference sequence). The CDR3 is CSASTGGTGNTIYF. For the CDR3, the DNA is TGCAGTGCTAGCACAGGGGGAACTGGAAACACCATATATTTT.

This clonotype occurred a few times. This chain's CDR3 is CASSVGTLDQPQHF. The CDR3 DNA reads TGTGCCAGCAGTGTCGGGACGCTAGATCAGCCCCAGCATTTT. This chain links TRBV2 with TRBJ1-5; D may be TRBD1 (5 bases). In germline, CDR1 is SNHLY, CDR2 FYNNEI. The CDR3 is 14 residues long. The V end lost 4 bases, the J end lost 5 bases, and 12 bases lay between the germline ends. The full variable domain, in which reference TRBV2 and TRBJ1-5 provide the parts outside the CDR3, is EPEVTQTPSHQVTQMGQEVILRCVPISNHLYFYWYRQILGQKVEFLVSFYNNEISEKSEIFDDQFSVERPDGSNFTLKIRSTKLEDSAMYFCASSVGTLDQPQHFGDGTRLSIL.

The chain is built from TRBV5-1 and TRBJ2-5; TRBD2 is a possible D gene (6 bases). The V and J ends lost 0 bases and 5 bases respectively, with 11 bases between them. CDR1 and CDR2 (germline): SGHRS, YFSETQ. The CDR3 runs 14 residues. Written as DNA, the CDR3 is TGCGCCAGCAGCTTGGAGTCCCGGGAGGAGACCCAGTACTTC. Translation gives CASSLESREETQYF. The entire variable domain, with the rest obtained from reference TRBV5-1 and TRBJ2-5, is as follows: KAGVTQTPRYLIKTRGQQVTLSCSPISGHRSVSWYQQTPGQGLQFLFEYFSETQRNKGNFPGRFSGRQFSNSRSEMNVSTLELGDSALYLCASSLESREETQYFGPGTRLLVL.

This clonotype occurred a few times. The V gene is TRBV7-9, the J gene TRBJ2-7, with 7 bases fitting TRBD2. Germline CDR1 SEHNR, CDR2 FQNEAQ (reference sequence). V was pared by 5 bases and J by 7 bases, with 14 bases of the junction left unmatched. The CDR3 loop spans 15 amino acids. DNA for the CDR3: TGTGCCAGCAGCCCTAGACTAGCAGGGAGTAGGGAGCAGTACTTC. Translation: CASSPRLAGSREQYF. The full variable domain, completed using reference TRBV7-9 and TRBJ2-7, is DTGVSQNPRHKITKRGQNVTFRCDPISEHNRLYWYRQTLGQGPEFLTYFQNEAQLEKSRLLSDRFSAERPKGSFSTLEIQRTEQGDSAMYLCASSPRLAGSREQYFGPGTRLTVT.

In DNA form, the CDR3 reads TGTGCCAGTGCCTTGGACAGTCCCTATGGCTACACCTTC. This encodes CASALDSPYGYTF. The chain couples TRBV6-5 to TRBJ1-2; tentatively, D is TRBD1 (6 bases). The CDR3 runs to 13 residues. Germline CDR1 and CDR2: MNHEY and SVGAGI. V was shortened by 9 bases and J by 4 bases, with 15 bases between the two germline ends.